Shown below are 13 T cell receptor beta chains from a single sample sequenced in a study of early T cells in non-severe SARS-CoV-2 infection. TCRdb recomputed calls from the 5' RACE reads with MiXCR, one row per CDR3 protein. Of 80,000 or so distinct CDR3 sequences in the sample, around 6% are singletons; the top ten hold 6.5% to 9%. Sequenced: whole blood. Receptors were obtained from an adult who was a healthcare worker with PCR-confirmed SARS-CoV-2 infection or an uninfected control (not recorded which).

This clonotype has at least ten counts. This chain joins TRBV2 and TRBJ1-1; tentative D call: TRBD1 (5 bases). The CDR3 runs 15 residues. The germline V and J ends were trimmed by 6 bases and 3 bases, with 17 bases remaining between them. CDR1 is SNHLY, CDR2 FYNNEI, per germline. DNA of the CDR3: TGTGCCAGCAGCTCCAAGGACACGGCCGACACTGAAGCTTTCTTT. It specifies CASSSKDTADTEAFF.

This chain joins TRBV11-3 and TRBJ2-2; 7 nucleotides match TRBD1. Looked up from germline, CDR1 is SGHNT and CDR2 is YENEEA. The CDR3 length is 14 residues. V trimming: 2 bases; J trimming: 6 bases; junction bases outside the gene matches: 3. CDR3 sequence (DNA): TGTGCCAGCAGCTTAACCACAGGGGCCGGGGAGCTGTTTTTT. Its protein product is CASSLTTGAGELFF.

This clonotype has a handful of counts. The V call is TRBV6-2 or TRBV6-3, the J call TRBJ2-1, with D possibly being TRBD1 or TRBD2 (6 bases each). V was trimmed by 6 bases and J by 2 bases, leaving 32 bases between them. The germline V gene encodes CDR1 MNHEY and CDR2 SVGEGT. The CDR3 runs 21 residues. CDR3 nucleotide sequence: TGTGCCAGCAGAGAAATAACCCCCAGGGGCGTCGGGACGGGGGCCTACAATGAGCAGTTCTTC. This sequence encodes CASREITPRGVGTGAYNEQFF.

The chain joins TRBV28 to TRBJ2-5; 8 bases agree with TRBD1. Looked up from germline, CDR1 is MDHEN and CDR2 is SYDVKM. J gave up 2 bases and V 3 bases, and 5 bases lay outside the gene matches. The CDR3 runs to 15 residues. The CDR3 DNA is TGTGCCAGCAGTTTCGGAGACAGGGGACAAGAGACCCAGTACTTC. Translation gives CASSFGDRGQETQYF.

This clonotype was detected a few times. The chain uses TRBV5-4 and TRBJ2-1, with 7 bases that match TRBD1. Trimming removed 4 bases from V and 0 bases from J; junction bases left unmatched: 7. Germline lookup yields CDR1 SGHNT and CDR2 YYREEE (reference sequence). The CDR3 totals 16 residues. The CDR3, as DNA: TGTGCCAGCAGCCCGGGACAGCCGAGCTCCTACAATGAGCAGTTCTTC. This sequence encodes CASSPGQPSSYNEQFF.

This chain joins TRBV5-1 and TRBJ2-7, with D tentatively TRBD2 (5 bases). The CDR3 consists of 14 residues. V lost 3 bases to trimming and J lost 2 bases, with 12 bases between them. Per the germline V gene, CDR1 is SGHRS and CDR2 is YFSETQ. The CDR3 region has the DNA TGCGCCAGCAGCTGGGGAGAGGCTACCTACGAGCAGTACTTC. As protein: CASSWGEATYEQYF.

This clonotype appeared many times. The V and J genes are TRBV5-1 and TRBJ2-1; D remains unclear. The CDR3 runs to 15 residues. CDR1 SGHRS and CDR2 YFSETQ come from the germline V gene. The ends were cut back, 0 bases at V and 6 bases at J, with 13 bases in the middle. CDR3 in DNA: TGCGCCAGCAGCTTGGGGCATACCAGTGGCAATGAGCAGTTCTTC. Its translation: CASSLGHTSGNEQFF.

V usage is TRBV5-1 and J usage is TRBJ2-3; 8 positions agree with TRBD2. Looked up from germline, CDR1 is SGHRS and CDR2 is YFSETQ. With 2 bases clipped from V and 2 bases from J, the junction kept 10 bases outside the gene matches. The CDR3 covers 17 residues. CDR3 nucleotide sequence: TGCGCCAGCAGCTTTAGCGGGGTCCTCGACTACACAGATACGCAGTATTTT. Amino acids: CASSFSGVLDYTDTQYF. The full variable domain, completed using reference TRBV5-1 and TRBJ2-3, is KAGVTQTPRYLIKTRGQQVTLSCSPISGHRSVSWYQQTPGQGLQFLFEYFSETQRNKGNFPGRFSGRQFSNSRSEMNVSTLELGDSALYLCASSFSGVLDYTDTQYFGPGTRLTVL.

This clonotype came up many times. The chain uses TRBV20-1 and TRBJ2-3; 9 nucleotides match TRBD2. With V trimmed by 2 bases and J by 0 bases, 3 bases remained unmatched. The CDR3 has 15 amino acids. The germline CDR1 and CDR2 sequences are DFQATT and SNEGSKA (reference sequence). CDR3 region: CSARLAGLSTDTQYF. The CDR3 DNA is TGCAGTGCTAGACTAGCGGGACTTAGCACAGATACGCAGTATTTT.

This clonotype appeared many times. The chain is built from TRBV7-2 and TRBJ2-7; D assignment may be TRBD1 or TRBD2 (6 bases each). Germline V gene lookup returns CDR1 SGHTA and CDR2 FQGNSA. V gave up 5 bases and J gave up 5 bases, with 19 bases separating them. The CDR3 contains 15 residues. This chain's CDR3 is CASSPGAGMPHEQYF. The CDR3 region has the DNA TGTGCCAGCAGCCCGGGGGCGGGGATGCCCCACGAGCAGTACTTC.

The chain joins TRBV18 to TRBJ2-1; D unresolved. The CDR3 totals 13 residues. CDR1 and CDR2 from the germline V gene are KGHSH and LQKENI. V dropped 4 bases and J dropped 5 bases, with 9 bases sitting between them. CDR3 sequence (DNA): TGTGCCAGCTCACACTCGAGTGACAATGAGCAGTTCTTC. Translation gives CASSHSSDNEQFF.

At least ten counts were recorded for this clonotype. The rearrangement joins TRBV29-1 to TRBJ1-5, with D unresolved. The germline CDR1 and CDR2 sequences are SQVTM and ANQGSEA. The CDR3 runs to 11 residues. V dropped 0 bases and J dropped 11 bases, with 8 bases sitting between them. The CDR3 sequence is CSVEEGGTQHF. CDR3 DNA: TGCAGCGTTGAAGAAGGAGGGACCCAGCATTTT.

The chain is built from TRBV3-1 and TRBJ2-1; the D call may be TRBD1 or TRBD2 (5 bases each). Germline CDR1 and CDR2: LGHDT and YNNKEL (reference sequence). V was pared by 1 base and J by 8 bases, with 15 bases between. The CDR3 consists of 15 residues. The CDR3 loop reads CASSQGLAGSHEQFF. The CDR3 DNA is TGTGCCAGCAGCCAAGGTCTAGCAGGGTCCCATGAGCAGTTCTTC.